Following are 25 T cell receptor beta chains from one sample sequenced in a study of CD8 T cells in Susac syndrome. A quantity of about 0.5 to 1 ug RNA underwent reverse transcription using random hexamers. TCRdb re-derived calls from the immunoSEQ multiplex PCR reads in MiXCR, one entry per CDR3 protein. The table lists around 280,000 distinct CDR3 sequences, just over 90% of them singletons. Material for sequencing was CD4+ T cells from PBMCs. These receptors came from a human donor with multiple sclerosis.

J is TRBJ2-1 and V is TRBV6-2 or TRBV6-3; 9 bases fit TRBD1. Germline-derived CDR1 and CDR2 are MNHEY and SVGEGT. J gave up 3 bases and V 2 bases, and 2 bases lay outside the gene matches. This CDR3 has 15 amino acids. The CDR3 nucleotides are TGTGCCAGCAGTTACGGGACAGGGAACTACAATGAGCAGTTCTTC. Encoded protein: CASSYGTGNYNEQFF.

The rearrangement uses TRBV11-3 and TRBJ2-3; TRBD1 or TRBD2 may be the D gene (6 bases each). CDR1 and CDR2 from the germline V gene are SGHNT and YENEEA. The CDR3 runs to 14 residues. V was pared by 1 base and J by 5 bases, with 10 bases between. CDR3 region: CASSLGGAQDTQYF. The CDR3, as DNA: TGTGCCAGCAGCTTAGGGGGGGCGCAAGATACGCAGTATTTT.

This clonotype was counted between two and nine times. The V call is TRBV14, the J call TRBJ2-5; D may correspond to TRBD1 or TRBD2 (5 bases each). Germline assignment: CDR1 SGHDN and CDR2 FVKESK. V was shortened by 1 base and J by 9 bases, with 15 bases between the two germline ends. This CDR3 spans 14 amino acids. The CDR3 is CASSQGSRLGAQYF. CDR3 bases: TGTGCCAGCAGCCAAGGGTCCAGGCTGGGGGCCCAGTACTTC.

The sample holds one count of this clonotype. The CDR3 here is CASGTVGGGFMYGYTF. DNA of the CDR3: TGTGCCAGCGGTACAGTAGGTGGGGGCTTTATGTATGGCTACACCTTC. The rearrangement links TRBV27 to TRBJ1-2; a weak D match, TRBD1 (6 bases). This CDR3 comprises 16 residues. Germline V gene sequence: CDR1 MNHEY, CDR2 SMNVEV (reference sequence). Trimming removed 8 bases from V and 5 bases from J, with 24 bases in between.

This chain connects TRBV25-1 to TRBJ2-7; TRBD2 is a possible D gene (6 bases). V gave up 7 bases and J gave up 3 bases, with 7 bases separating them. The CDR3 runs 11 residues. The germline V gene encodes CDR1 MGHDK and CDR2 SYGVNS. Here the CDR3 DNA reads TGTGCCAGCATCGGGGGCTACGAGCAGTACTTC. Its protein product is CASIGGYEQYF.

The gene calls are TRBV29-1 and TRBJ2-7; no firm D call. The CDR3 is 15 amino acids. Trimming took off 4 bases at V and 2 bases at J, with 18 bases between the two ends. Germline CDR1 reads SQVTM; CDR2 reads ANQGSEA. The CDR3 here is CSVVHRFFPTYEQYF. The CDR3, as DNA: TGCAGCGTTGTACATAGGTTTTTCCCTACCTACGAGCAGTACTTC.

The chain is built from TRBV2 and TRBJ1-5, with D maybe TRBD1 (6 bases). Trimming took 4 bases from V and 1 from J, leaving 8 bases between them. CDR1 and CDR2 from the germline V gene are SNHLY and FYNNEI. CDR3 length: 14 residues. The CDR3 region is CASSGDTSNQPQHF. The CDR3 DNA reads as TGTGCCAGCAGTGGGGACACAAGCAATCAGCCCCAGCATTTT.

The V call is TRBV6-5, the J call TRBJ2-1; 8 positions match TRBD2. Germline V gene data show CDR1 as MNHEY and CDR2 as SVGAGI. The CDR3 sequence is 16 residues long. V dropped 0 bases and J dropped 6; count of bases not matched to a gene: 7. The CDR3 DNA is TGTGCCAGCAGTTACTCGGGCGGGGGGACCTTCAATGAGCAGTTCTTC. It specifies CASSYSGGGTFNEQFF.

This CDR3 is CASSLKRFRQGATNEKLFF. CDR3 sequence (DNA): TGTGCCAGCAGCTTAAAGCGGTTCCGGCAGGGCGCAACTAATGAAAAACTGTTTTTT. This chain connects TRBV7-9 to TRBJ1-4, with D perhaps TRBD1 (5 bases). The germline V gene has CDR1 SEHNR and CDR2 FQNEAQ (reference sequence). V was shortened by 2 bases and J by 0 bases, with 19 bases between the two germline ends. The CDR3 is 19 residues long. The complete variable domain, with remaining parts taken from reference TRBV7-9 and TRBJ1-4, reads DTGVSQNPRHKITKRGQNVTFRCDPISEHNRLYWYRQTLGQGPEFLTYFQNEAQLEKSRLLSDRFSAERPKGSFSTLEIQRTEQGDSAMYLCASSLKRFRQGATNEKLFFGSGTQLSVL.

Worth noting for this clonotype: A read error may account for a junction end that differs from germline. J is TRBJ1-6 and V is TRBV6-6; D may be TRBD1 (5 bases). This CDR3 has 16 amino acids. Germline assignment: CDR1 MNHNY and CDR2 SVGAGI (reference sequence). In DNA form, the CDR3 reads TGTGCCGGCAGTTACTCGCAGGGTTTAACTAATTCACCCCTCCACTTT. It encodes CAGSYSQGLTNSPLHF.

The chain carries TRBV18 and TRBJ2-2; D is undetermined. The germline gives CDR1 KGHSH, CDR2 LQKENI. Deletions cut 3 bases from V and 3 bases from J, with 11 bases between. The CDR3 is made up of 15 amino acids. The CDR3 here is CASSPMGADTGELFF. Here the CDR3 DNA reads TGTGCCAGCTCACCTATGGGTGCGGACACCGGGGAGCTGTTTTTT.

The chain recombines TRBV6-5 with TRBJ1-1, with 8 bases identical to TRBD1. The germline V gene has CDR1 MNHEY and CDR2 SVGAGI. After removal of 6 bases from V and 10 bases from J, the junction contained 16 bases not matched to a gene. This CDR3 spans 15 amino acids. CDR3 residues: CASSPRDRGRMPAFF. The CDR3 region has the DNA TGTGCCAGCAGCCCAAGAGACAGGGGACGGATGCCAGCTTTCTTT.

V usage is TRBV20-1 and J usage is TRBJ1-2, with TRBD1 matching 8 bases. The J segment lost 7 bases and the V segment lost 1 base, leaving 14 bases of the junction unmatched. The CDR3 covers 16 residues. The V gene's germline CDR1 is DFQATT and CDR2 SNEGSKA (reference sequence). The CDR3 coding sequence is TGCAGTGCTAGAGGAAGTTTTGGACAGGGTGATCGTGGCTACACCTTC. Protein sequence: CSARGSFGQGDRGYTF.

The J gene is TRBJ1-2, the V gene TRBV9, with no clear D. The CDR3 covers 16 residues. V was trimmed by 0 bases and J by 8 bases, leaving 20 bases between them. CDR1 and CDR2 (germline): SGDLS, YYNGEE. The CDR3 DNA is TGTGCCAGCAGCGTAGTTTGGTGGCGGGATTCGGCGGGCTACACCTTC. It is translated as CASSVVWWRDSAGYTF.

This chain's CDR3 is CASSPPQVGELFF. The CDR3 region has the DNA TGTGCCAGCAGCCCCCCGCAAGTCGGGGAGCTGTTTTTT. The chain carries TRBV3-1 and TRBJ2-2; D not resolved. The CDR3 extends over 13 amino acids. V lost 4 bases to trimming and J lost 7 bases, with 10 bases between them. CDR1 and CDR2 from the germline V gene are LGHDT and YNNKEL (reference sequence).

The chain employs TRBV6-5 and TRBJ2-2; D is perhaps TRBD1 (6 bases). From germline, CDR1 is MNHEY and CDR2 SVGAGI. V shed 5 bases and J shed 1 base, with 8 bases lying between them. The CDR3 sequence is 14 residues long. CDR3 residues: CASSKDRNTGELFF. The CDR3, as DNA: TGTGCCAGCAGTAAGGACAGGAACACCGGGGAGCTGTTTTTT.

The V call is TRBV30, the J call TRBJ2-1; D might be TRBD2 (7 bases). Per the germline V gene, CDR1 is GTSNPN and CDR2 is SVGIG (reference sequence). V lost 8 bases, J lost 1 base, and 18 bases lay in between. The length of the CDR3 is 15 residues. The CDR3 DNA is TGTGCCCTCCGACGTGCGGGGGCATCCTACAATGAGCAGTTCTTC. It encodes CALRRAGASYNEQFF.

The chain combines TRBV20-1 with TRBJ2-4; D might be TRBD2 (6 bases). This CDR3 spans 13 amino acids. Germline V gene lookup returns CDR1 DFQATT and CDR2 SNEGSKA (reference sequence). V was trimmed by 4 bases and J by 1 base, leaving 8 bases between them. The CDR3 nucleotides are TGCAGTGCTACGACTAGTGCCAAAAACATTCAGTACTTC. Translated, it gives CSATTSAKNIQYF.

This chain joins TRBV5-1 and TRBJ2-5; D is perhaps TRBD1 (6 bases). There are 14 residues in the CDR3. The V gene lost 2 bases and the J gene lost 5 bases, with 13 bases spanning the gap. The germline V gene encodes CDR1 SGHRS and CDR2 YFSETQ. CDR3 in amino acids: CASSLMDRWETQYF. CDR3 coding DNA: TGCGCCAGCAGCTTAATGGACAGATGGGAGACCCAGTACTTC. The variable domain in full, with the rest retrieved from reference TRBV5-1 and TRBJ2-5, is KAGVTQTPRYLIKTRGQQVTLSCSPISGHRSVSWYQQTPGQGLQFLFEYFSETQRNKGNFPGRFSGRQFSNSRSEMNVSTLELGDSALYLCASSLMDRWETQYFGPGTRLLVL.

The V gene is TRBV3-1, the J gene TRBJ1-1; 7 positions agree with TRBD1. Germline CDR1 and CDR2: LGHDT and YNNKEL (reference sequence). CDR3 size: 15 residues. V shed 2 bases, J shed 1 base, and the junction held 4 bases outside the gene matches. CDR3 in amino acids: CASSQSRTGNTEAFF. The CDR3 nucleotides are TGTGCCAGCAGCCAAAGTCGGACAGGGAACACTGAAGCTTTCTTT.

This clonotype was recorded a few times. The CDR3 reads CASRLGGGSGYTF. CDR3 DNA sequence: TGTGCCAGCAGACTCGGGGGGGGGTCCGGCTACACCTTC. The chain uses TRBV7-2 and TRBJ1-2, with D possibly matching TRBD1 (5 bases). Germline CDR1 and CDR2: SGHTA and FQGNSA. CDR3 length: 13 amino acids. Trimming shortened V by 6 bases and J by 8 bases, and 16 bases separated the two germline ends.

The V call is TRBV7-2, the J call TRBJ1-1, with 9 nucleotides matching TRBD1. This CDR3 is 15 amino acids long. The germline gives CDR1 SGHTA, CDR2 FQGNSA. V was clipped by 5 bases and J by 6 bases; unmatched bases: 10. This CDR3 is CASSQTGTGTAEAFF. For the CDR3, the DNA is TGTGCCAGCAGCCAAACCGGGACAGGGACGGCTGAAGCTTTCTTT.

The V and J genes are TRBV10-3 and TRBJ1-1, with 7 bases identical to TRBD1. Germline loops: CDR1 ENHRY, CDR2 SYGVKD. V gave up 6 bases and J gave up 3 bases; unmatched junction bases: 10. The CDR3 is made up of 15 amino acids. The CDR3 protein is CAIRNRGGEYTEAFF. The DNA for the CDR3 is TGTGCCATCAGGAATCGAGGGGGCGAGTACACTGAAGCTTTCTTT.

The rearrangement links TRBV4-3 to TRBJ1-5; TRBD1 agrees at 7 bases. The CDR3 length is 17 residues. The germline V gene has CDR1 LGHNA and CDR2 YSLEER. The ends lost 5 bases at V and 9 bases at J; junction bases unmatched: 19. The CDR3 here is CASSSQHRDSRNRPQHF. The CDR3 region has the DNA TGCGCCAGCAGCTCCCAACATAGGGACAGCCGAAACCGGCCCCAGCATTTT.

The chain joins TRBV7-6 to TRBJ2-3; D is possibly TRBD2 (6 bases). The CDR3 length is 13 residues. Germline loops: CDR1 SGHVS, CDR2 FNYEAQ. V was shortened by 3 bases and J by 4 bases, with 8 bases between the two germline ends. CDR3 sequence (DNA): TGTGCCAGCAGCTTCGGGAGTCCAGATACGCAGTATTTT. It encodes CASSFGSPDTQYF.